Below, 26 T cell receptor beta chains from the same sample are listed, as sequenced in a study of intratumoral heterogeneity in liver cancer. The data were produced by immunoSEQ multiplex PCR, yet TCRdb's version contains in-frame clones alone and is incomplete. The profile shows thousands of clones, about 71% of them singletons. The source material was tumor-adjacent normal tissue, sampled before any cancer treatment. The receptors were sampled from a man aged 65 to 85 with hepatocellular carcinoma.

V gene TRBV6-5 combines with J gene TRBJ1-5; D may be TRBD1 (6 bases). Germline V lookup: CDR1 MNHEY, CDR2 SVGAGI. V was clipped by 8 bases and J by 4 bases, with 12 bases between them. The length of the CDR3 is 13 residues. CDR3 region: CASLGGWNQPQHF. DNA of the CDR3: TGTGCCAGCTTAGGGGGGTGGAATCAGCCCCAGCATTTT.

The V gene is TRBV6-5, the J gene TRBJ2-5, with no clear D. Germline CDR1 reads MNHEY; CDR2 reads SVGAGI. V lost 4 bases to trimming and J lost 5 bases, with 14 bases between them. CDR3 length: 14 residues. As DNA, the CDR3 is TGTGCCAGCAGTTTCGTTGGGATTTCGGAGACCCAGTACTTC. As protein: CASSFVGISETQYF.

CDR3 DNA sequence: TGTGCCAGCAGCTACGACAGTGAAGCTTTCTTT. Translated, it gives CASSYDSEAFF. V is TRBV11-1 and J is TRBJ1-1; a weak D match, TRBD1 (5 bases). The CDR3 loop spans 11 amino acids. The germline V gene encodes CDR1 SGHAT and CDR2 FQDESV (reference sequence). With 4 bases removed from V and 7 bases from J, the gap between germline ends came to 7 bases. Filled out from reference TRBV11-1 and TRBJ1-1, the complete variable domain reads EAEVAQSPRYKITEKSQAVAFWCDPISGHATLYWYRQILGQGPELLVQFQDESVVDDSQLPKDRFSAERLKGVDSTLKIQPAELGDSAMYLCASSYDSEAFFGQGTRLTVV.

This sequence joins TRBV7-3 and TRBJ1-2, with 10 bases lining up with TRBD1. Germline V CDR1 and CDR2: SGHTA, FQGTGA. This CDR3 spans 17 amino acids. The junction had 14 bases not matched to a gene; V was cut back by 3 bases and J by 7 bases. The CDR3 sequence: CASSFSGTGASLSGYTF. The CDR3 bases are TGTGCCAGCAGCTTCTCCGGGACAGGGGCTTCGCTGAGTGGCTACACCTTC.

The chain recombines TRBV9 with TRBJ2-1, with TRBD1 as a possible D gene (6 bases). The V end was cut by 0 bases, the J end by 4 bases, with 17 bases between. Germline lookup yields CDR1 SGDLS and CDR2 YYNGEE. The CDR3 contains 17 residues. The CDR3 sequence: CASSVAVGGGGYNEQFF. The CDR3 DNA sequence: TGTGCCAGCAGCGTAGCAGTTGGGGGCGGAGGTTACAATGAGCAGTTCTTC. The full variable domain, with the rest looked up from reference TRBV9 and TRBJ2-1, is DSGVTQTPKHLITATGQRVTLRCSPRSGDLSVYWYQQSLDQGLQFLIQYYNGEERAKGNILERFSAQQFPDLHSELNLSSLELGDSALYFCASSVAVGGGGYNEQFFGPGTRLTVL.

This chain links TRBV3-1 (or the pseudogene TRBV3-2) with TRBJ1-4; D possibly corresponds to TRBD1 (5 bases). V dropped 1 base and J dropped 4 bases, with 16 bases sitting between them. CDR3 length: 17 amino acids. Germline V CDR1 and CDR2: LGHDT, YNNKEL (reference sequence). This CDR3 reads CASSQGPGRGGNEKLFF. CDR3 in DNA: TGTGCCAGCAGCCAAGGGCCTGGTAGGGGTGGTAATGAAAAACTGTTTTTT.

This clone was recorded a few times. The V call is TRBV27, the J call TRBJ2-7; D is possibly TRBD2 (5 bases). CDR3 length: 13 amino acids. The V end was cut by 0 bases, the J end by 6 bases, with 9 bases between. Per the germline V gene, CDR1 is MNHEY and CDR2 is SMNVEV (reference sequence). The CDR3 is CASSLSGRGEQYV. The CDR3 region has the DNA TGTGCCAGCAGTTTATCCGGCCGGGGCGAGCAGTACGTC.

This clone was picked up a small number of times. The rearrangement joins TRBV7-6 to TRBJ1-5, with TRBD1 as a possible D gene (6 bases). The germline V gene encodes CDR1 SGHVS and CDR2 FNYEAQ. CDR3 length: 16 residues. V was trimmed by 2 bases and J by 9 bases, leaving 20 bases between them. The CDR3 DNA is TGTGCCAGCAGCTTACAACCCCAACAGGGTCGAGGGCCCCAGCATTTT. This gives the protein CASSLQPQQGRGPQHF.

The CDR3 region has the DNA TGTGCCAGCAAAGAAAACGAGCAGTACTTC. Translated, it gives CASKENEQYF. The chain joins TRBV6-5 to TRBJ2-7; D unresolved. CDR1 and CDR2 (germline): MNHEY, SVGAGI. The V gene lost 7 bases and the J gene lost 5 bases, with 6 bases spanning the gap. The CDR3 sequence is 10 residues long.

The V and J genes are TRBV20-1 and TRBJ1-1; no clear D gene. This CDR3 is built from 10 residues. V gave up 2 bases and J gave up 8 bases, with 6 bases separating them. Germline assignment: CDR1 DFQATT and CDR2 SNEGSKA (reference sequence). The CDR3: CSARSEEAFF. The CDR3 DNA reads TGCAGTGCTAGATCAGAGGAAGCTTTCTTT.

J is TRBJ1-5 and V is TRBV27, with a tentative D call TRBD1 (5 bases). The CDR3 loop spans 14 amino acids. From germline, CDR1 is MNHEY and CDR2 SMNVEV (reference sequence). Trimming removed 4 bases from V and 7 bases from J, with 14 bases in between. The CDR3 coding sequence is TGTGCCAGCAGTTCTTGGGGGGGAGGGCAGCCCCAGCATTTT. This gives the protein CASSSWGGGQPQHF.

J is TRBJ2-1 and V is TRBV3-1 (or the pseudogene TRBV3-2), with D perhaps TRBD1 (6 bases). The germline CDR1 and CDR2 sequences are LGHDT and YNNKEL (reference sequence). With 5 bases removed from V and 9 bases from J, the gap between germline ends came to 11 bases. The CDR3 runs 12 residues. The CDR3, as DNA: TGTGCCAGCAGCAACCGGGACACTGAGCAGTTCTTC. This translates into CASSNRDTEQFF.

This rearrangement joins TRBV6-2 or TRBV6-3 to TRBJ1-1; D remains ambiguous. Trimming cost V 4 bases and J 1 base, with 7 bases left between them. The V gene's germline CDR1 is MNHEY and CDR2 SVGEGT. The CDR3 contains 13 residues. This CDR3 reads CASSFGANTEAFF. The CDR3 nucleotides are TGTGCCAGCAGTTTCGGCGCGAACACTGAAGCTTTCTTT.

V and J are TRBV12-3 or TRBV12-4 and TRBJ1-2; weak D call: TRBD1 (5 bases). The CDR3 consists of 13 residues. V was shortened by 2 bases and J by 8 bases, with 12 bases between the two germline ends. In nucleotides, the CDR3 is TGTGCCAGCAGTTTAATCCAGGGTCTCGGCTACACCTTC. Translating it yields CASSLIQGLGYTF.

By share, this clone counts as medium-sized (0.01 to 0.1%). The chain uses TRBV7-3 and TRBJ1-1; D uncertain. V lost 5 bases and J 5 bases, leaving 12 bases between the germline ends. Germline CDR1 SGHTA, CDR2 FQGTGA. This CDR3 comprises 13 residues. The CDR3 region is CASSLGGSTEAFF. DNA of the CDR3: TGTGCCAGCAGCCTCGGAGGGTCGACTGAAGCTTTCTTT.

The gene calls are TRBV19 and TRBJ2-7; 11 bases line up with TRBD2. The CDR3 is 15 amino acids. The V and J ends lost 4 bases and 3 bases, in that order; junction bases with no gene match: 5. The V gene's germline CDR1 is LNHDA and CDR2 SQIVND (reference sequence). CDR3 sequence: CASSTTSGGVYEQYF. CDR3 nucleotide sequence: TGTGCCAGTAGTACAACTAGCGGGGGCGTCTACGAGCAGTACTTC.

CDR3 region: CASSLASFNTEAFF. CDR3 bases: TGTGCCAGCAGCTTGGCCTCGTTTAACACTGAAGCTTTCTTT. The genes are TRBV5-4 and TRBJ1-1; no clear D gene. CDR3 size: 14 residues. Trimming took off 0 bases at V and 2 bases at J, with 8 bases between the two ends. The germline CDR1 and CDR2 sequences are SGHNT and YYREEE (reference sequence). Looking up the rest from reference TRBV5-4 and TRBJ1-1 gives the full variable domain: ETGVTQSPTHLIKTRGQQVTLRCSSQSGHNTVSWYQQALGQGPQFIFQYYREEENGRGNFPPRFSGLQFPNYSSELNVNALELDDSALYLCASSLASFNTEAFFGQGTRLTVV.

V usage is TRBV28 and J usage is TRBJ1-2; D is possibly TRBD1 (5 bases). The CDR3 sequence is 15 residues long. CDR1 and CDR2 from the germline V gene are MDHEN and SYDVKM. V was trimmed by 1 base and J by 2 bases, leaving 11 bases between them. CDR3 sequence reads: CASSLSGEGNYGYTF. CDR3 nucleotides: TGTGCCAGCAGTTTATCGGGGGAAGGGAACTATGGCTACACCTTC.

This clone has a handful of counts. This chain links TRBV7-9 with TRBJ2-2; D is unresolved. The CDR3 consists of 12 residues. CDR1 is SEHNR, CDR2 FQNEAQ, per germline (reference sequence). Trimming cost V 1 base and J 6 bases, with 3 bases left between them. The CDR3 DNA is TGTGCCAGCAGCTTAGGAGCCGGGGAGCTGTTTTTT. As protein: CASSLGAGELFF.

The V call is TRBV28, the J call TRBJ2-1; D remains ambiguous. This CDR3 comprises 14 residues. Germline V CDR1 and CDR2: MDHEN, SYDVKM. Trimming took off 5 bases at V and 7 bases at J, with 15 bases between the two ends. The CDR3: CASSHGFYVNEQFF. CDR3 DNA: TGTGCCAGCAGTCACGGGTTCTACGTAAATGAGCAGTTCTTC.

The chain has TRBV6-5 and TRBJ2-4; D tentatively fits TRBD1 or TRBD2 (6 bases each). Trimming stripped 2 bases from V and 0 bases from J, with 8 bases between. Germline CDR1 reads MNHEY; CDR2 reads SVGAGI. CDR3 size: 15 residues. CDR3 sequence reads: CASSYGGLAKNIQYF. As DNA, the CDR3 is TGTGCCAGCAGTTACGGGGGGCTAGCCAAAAACATTCAGTACTTC.

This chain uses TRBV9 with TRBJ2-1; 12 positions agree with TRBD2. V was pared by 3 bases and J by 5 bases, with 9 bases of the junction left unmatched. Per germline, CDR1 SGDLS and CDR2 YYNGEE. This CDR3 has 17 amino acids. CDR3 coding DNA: TGTGCCAGCAGCGATCCACTAGCGGGGGGTTCCCACAATGAGCAGTTCTTC. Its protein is CASSDPLAGGSHNEQFF. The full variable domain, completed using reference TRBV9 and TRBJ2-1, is DSGVTQTPKHLITATGQRVTLRCSPRSGDLSVYWYQQSLDQGLQFLIQYYNGEERAKGNILERFSAQQFPDLHSELNLSSLELGDSALYFCASSDPLAGGSHNEQFFGPGTRLTVL.

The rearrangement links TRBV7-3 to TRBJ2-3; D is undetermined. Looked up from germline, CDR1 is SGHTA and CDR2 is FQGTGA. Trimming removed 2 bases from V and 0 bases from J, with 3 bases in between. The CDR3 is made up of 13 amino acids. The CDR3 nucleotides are TGTGCCAGCAGCTTACAGAGCACAGATACGCAGTATTTT. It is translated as CASSLQSTDTQYF.

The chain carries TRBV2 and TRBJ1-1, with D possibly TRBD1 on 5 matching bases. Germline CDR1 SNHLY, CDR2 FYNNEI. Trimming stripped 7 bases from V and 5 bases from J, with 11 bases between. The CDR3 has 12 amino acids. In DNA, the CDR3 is TGTGCCAGCACCGCCCCAGGGACTGAAGCTTTCTTT. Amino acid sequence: CASTAPGTEAFF.

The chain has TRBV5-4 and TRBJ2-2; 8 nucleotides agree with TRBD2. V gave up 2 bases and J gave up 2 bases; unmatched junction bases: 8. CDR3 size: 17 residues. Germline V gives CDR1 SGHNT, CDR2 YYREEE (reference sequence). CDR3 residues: CASSLFSGGGNTGELFF. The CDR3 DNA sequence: TGTGCCAGCAGCTTATTCAGCGGGGGCGGAAACACCGGGGAGCTGTTTTTT.

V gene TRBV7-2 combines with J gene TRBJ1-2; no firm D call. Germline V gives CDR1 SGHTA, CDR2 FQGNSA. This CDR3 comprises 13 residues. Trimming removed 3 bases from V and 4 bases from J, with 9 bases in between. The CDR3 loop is CASSLNSGYGYTF. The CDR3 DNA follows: TGTGCCAGCAGCTTGAACAGTGGCTATGGCTACACCTTC.